The clone carrying this T cell receptor (beta chain) was seen a few times. The ends were cut back, 0 bases at V and 2 bases at J, with 11 bases in the middle. Per germline, CDR1 LGHNA and CDR2 YSLEER. The length of the CDR3 is 16 residues. The sample comes from a study of CD8+ T cells in alopecia areata. Study overall: Treated patients received oral tofacitinib, 5 to 10 mg twice daily. Severity in treated patients was scored by percentage of scalp area affected.

Treatment described: oral pan-JAK inhibitor, 5-10 mg twice daily. Once RNA had been extracted, it was reverse transcribed into cDNA to act as the sequencing template. Profiling relied on immunoSEQ multiplex PCR, and the TCRdb table lists in-frame clones only, not all of them. The data show tens of thousands of clones, with about two thirds seen just once and 17% held by the top ten. The rearrangement uses TRBV4-3 and TRBJ1-5; a weak D match, TRBD1 (5 bases). Material: CD8+ T cells sorted from blood, obtained at approximately week 45, from a patient treated with tofacitinib. This TCR was sampled from a human donor with alopecia areata. CDR3 sequence (DNA): TGCGCCAGCAGCCAAGACTGGAGAGGGGGCAATCAGCCCCAGCATTTT. This gives the protein CASSQDWRGGNQPQHF.